The next 12 T cell receptor beta chains were all read from a single sample in a study of human T cells and chemical hapten exposure. TCRdb used MiXCR to reprocess the RACE reads, holding one entry per CDR3 protein. The repertoire holds 65,000 to 90,000 distinct CDR3 sequences, with about 14% as singletons. The time point: pre-sensitization, week 0. Treatment here: therapeutic diphenylcyclopropenone sensitization with weekly scalp DPC. Sequencing used whole blood, obtained in connection with sensitization to the hapten diphenylcyclopropenone (DPC). The origin of the receptors is a woman aged 50 to 60 with alopecia areata. Some clones in this sample may be carry-over from other donors' samples.

The chain combines TRBV28 with TRBJ1-2; a possible D gene is TRBD1 (6 bases). This CDR3 contains 13 residues. Germline V gives CDR1 MDHEN, CDR2 SYDVKM. Trimming stripped 6 bases from V and 7 bases from J, with 15 bases between. The CDR3 DNA reads as TGTGCCAGCAGCTTCCAAAACAGGGCTGGCTACACCTTC. Translating gives CASSFQNRAGYTF.

The chain combines TRBV9 with TRBJ2-1; D is ambiguous. CDR1 is SGDLS and CDR2 is YYNGEE in the germline V gene. V lost 4 bases to trimming and J lost 0 bases, with 17 bases between them. The CDR3 runs to 17 residues. CDR3 sequence reads: CASSPVGIDSSYNEQFF. Written as DNA, the CDR3 is TGTGCCAGCAGCCCGGTGGGGATAGATAGCTCCTACAATGAGCAGTTCTTC.

A few counts support this clonotype. The chain links TRBV27 to TRBJ2-5; no reliable D call. The V gene lost 9 bases and the J gene lost 2 bases, with 16 bases spanning the gap. The CDR3 extends over 14 amino acids. Germline CDR1 reads MNHEY; CDR2 reads SMNVEV (reference sequence). The CDR3 nucleotides are TGTGCCAGTAGTGTGGGATGGGAACAAGAGACCCAGTACTTC. It encodes CASSVGWEQETQYF.

The chain recombines TRBV18 with TRBJ1-1, with TRBD1 matching over 10 bases. Trimming cost V 4 bases and J 4 bases; bases outside gene matches: 3. CDR3 length: 14 amino acids. In germline, CDR1 is KGHSH, CDR2 LQKENI. CDR3 in DNA: TGTGCCAGCTCACTGGGACAGGGGAGCACTGAAGCTTTCTTT. It encodes CASSLGQGSTEAFF.

The chain is built from TRBV12-3 or TRBV12-4 and TRBJ2-5; 9 bases line up with TRBD2. This CDR3 is built from 14 residues. The trim removed 1 base at V and 3 bases at J, leaving 0 bases unmatched. In DNA, the CDR3 is TGTGCCAGCAGTTTAGGACTAGCGGAAGAGACCCAGTACTTC. Protein product: CASSLGLAEETQYF.

This clonotype appeared a few times. The chain couples TRBV4-1 to TRBJ2-4, with D possibly TRBD1 on 6 matching bases. Germline V gene data show CDR1 as MGHRA and CDR2 as YSYEKL. There are 12 residues in the CDR3. V was trimmed by 4 bases and J by 8 bases, leaving 9 bases between them. CDR3 residues: CASSRTGYIQYF. The CDR3 DNA sequence: TGCGCCAGCAGCCGCACAGGGTACATTCAGTACTTC.

This clonotype was found a few times. The chain employs TRBV27 and TRBJ2-7; D gene ambiguous. CDR3 length: 13 residues. V gave up 2 bases and J gave up 6 bases, with 11 bases separating them. In germline, CDR1 is MNHEY, CDR2 SMNVEV (reference sequence). The CDR3 spells CASSLNSFGEQYF. For the CDR3, the DNA is TGTGCCAGCAGTTTAAATAGTTTCGGCGAGCAGTACTTC.

This clonotype was observed a few times. The V gene is TRBV7-6, the J gene TRBJ2-1, with 14 bases that match TRBD2. Germline trimming cut 5 bases from V and 3 bases from J; bases unmatched to any gene: 6. The germline gives CDR1 SGHVS, CDR2 FNYEAQ. The CDR3 is made up of 17 amino acids. CDR3 DNA: TGTGCCAGCAGCGATGGGACTAGCGGGAGCTACTACAATGAGCAGTTCTTC. Amino acids: CASSDGTSGSYYNEQFF.

This clonotype was detected only once. The V gene is TRBV4-2, the J gene TRBJ1-1; TRBD1 is a possible D gene (5 bases). Trimming removed 1 base from V and 4 bases from J, with 13 bases in between. Germline V gene data show CDR1 as LGHNA and CDR2 as YNFKEQ. The CDR3 contains 15 residues. The CDR3 region is CASSQAARVFTEAFF. CDR3 bases: TGTGCCAGCAGCCAAGCTGCCAGGGTATTCACTGAAGCTTTCTTT.

V and J are TRBV30 and TRBJ2-2; no definite D call. V lost 0 bases to trimming and J lost 1 base, with 6 bases between them. Germline V gene sequence: CDR1 GTSNPN, CDR2 SVGIG (reference sequence). The CDR3 runs 14 residues. This chain's CDR3 is CAWSVLVNTGELFF. The CDR3 region has the DNA TGTGCCTGGAGTGTACTGGTGAACACCGGGGAGCTGTTTTTT.

This sequence joins TRBV12-3 or TRBV12-4 and TRBJ1-3; 10 bases match TRBD1. V was pared by 5 bases and J by 0 bases, with 7 bases of the junction left unmatched. CDR3 length equals 17 residues. The DNA of the CDR3 is TGTGCCAGCAGTCCCCGGACAGGGGGTTTCTCTGGAAACACCATATATTTT. Amino acids: CASSPRTGGFSGNTIYF.

This clonotype was seen only a few times. This rearrangement joins TRBV27 to TRBJ2-6; D is unclear. The CDR3 sequence is 17 residues long. Germline CDR1 is MNHEY and CDR2 is SMNVEV (reference sequence). V lost 0 bases and J 0 bases, leaving 9 bases between the germline ends. The DNA for the CDR3 is TGTGCCAGCAGTTTATCGGGGTTCCGCTCTGGGGCCAACGTCCTGACTTTC. Translated, it gives CASSLSGFRSGANVLTF.